Here is one T cell receptor (beta chain) with its context. Its antigen is unknown. CDR3 length equals 14 residues. Germline V CDR1 and CDR2: SGHTA, FQGTGA. V was trimmed by 10 bases and J by 2 bases, leaving 18 bases between them. TCRdb redid the calling of the reads with MiXCR, one entry per CDR3 protein. The repertoire consists of about half a million distinct CDR3 sequences, with about 33% occurring once and the leading ten covering 15% to 20%. This sample is drawn from a study of T cell repertoires in cytomegalovirus infection. This rearrangement joins TRBV7-3 to TRBJ2-7; no reliable D call. The clonotype comes from a human donor in good health (CMV status not recorded). Some clones in this sample may be carry-over from other donors' samples. Here the sequenced sample was cultured PBMCs, taken from culture after CMV antigen stimulation. CDR3 nucleotides: TGTGCCACTGCCAGGCCTCCCGGAACCTACGAGCAGTACTTC. It codes for CATARPPGTYEQYF.